The clone carrying this T cell receptor beta chain was counted between two and nine times. Germline trimming cut 7 bases from V and 5 bases from J; bases unmatched to any gene: 10. CDR3 size: 14 residues. CDR1 is LGHNT and CDR2 is FRNRAP in the germline V gene. The sample originates from a study of blood T cell repertoires in COVID-19. At the level of the study: There were acute and convalescent COVID-19 samples, and they came from the United States, Italy and Spain. PBMCs, B-cell-depleted T cells, or T cells were the source of the cDNA or gDNA that made up the material.

Original processing notes: Using reference gene primer amplification, nucleated cell counts were estimated. Assay used: immunoSEQ multiplex PCR; TCRdb lists only in-frame clones, some missing. V and J calls and clone size follow that table, whereas D and trimming were derived from the DNA. Altogether approximately 21,000 clones are present, 70% to 90% being singletons, with the ten largest covering about 7.9%. The sample was peripheral blood. The gene calls are TRBV12-5 and TRBJ2-5; 7 bases line up with TRBD2. The receptor was derived from a human donor with active COVID-19. The donor label of this sample is uncertain. The CDR3 loop reads CASVQSGGRETQYF. For the CDR3, the DNA is TGTGCTAGTGTTCAATCGGGGGGACGGGAGACCCAGTACTTC.